A single T cell receptor (beta chain) is shown here with its context. What it binds is unknown. Investigators reverse transcribed all isolated RNA, so they sequenced expressed TCRB transcripts. Generated by immunoSEQ multiplex PCR, the TCRdb table keeps only in-frame clones and is missing some. The sample includes about 240,000 clones, approximately 14% of them seen just once. The source of the sample is a study of beta chain features in type 1 diabetes. Points from the study as a whole: Across all four CD4+ subsets, people with type 1 diabetes showed modestly shorter TCRB CDR3s.

Trimming cost V 3 bases and J 2 bases; bases outside gene matches: 4. The CDR3 length is 14 residues. Germline CDR1 and CDR2: SGHAT and FQNNGV. The clonotype originates from a man aged 30-40 years with type 1 diabetes. The sequenced sample consisted of naive CD4+ T cells from blood. The V and J genes are TRBV11-2 and TRBJ2-7, with 7 bases lining up with TRBD1. The CDR3 DNA is TGTGCCAGCAGCTTTGGACAGGTAGCCTACGAGCAGTACTTC. It specifies CASSFGQVAYEQYF.